Listed below are T cell receptor beta chains from one sample, sequenced in a study of identical twins. TCRdb re-analysed the 5' RACE reads in MiXCR, keeping a single row per CDR3 protein. Of around 530,000 distinct CDR3 sequences listed, about 16% were seen once; the top ten hold 0.44%. These data were also filed under a second study, of yellow fever vaccine responses in identical twins.

Sequencing input: CD4+ T cells sorted from blood. The receptors here all came from a woman younger than 30 in good health. The CDR3 runs from the conserved cysteine through the conserved F or W. A D gene is named only where the DNA matches it firmly. Size tells how often a clone was seen (once, few, many) or the class of an expanded clone, and some rows leave it out.

>TRBV4-2|TRBJ2-3|few|TRBD2
TGTGCCAGCAGCCAACTTACTAGCGGGAGGGCCGAAAGCACAGATACGCAGTATTTT
CASSQLTSGRAESTDTQYF
>TRBV2|TRBJ1-1|few|TRBD1
TGTGCCAGCAGGTACGACAGGGATGACACTGAAGCTTTCTTT
CASRYDRDDTEAFF
>TRBV6-1|TRBJ2-7|NA|NA
TGTGCCAGCAGCCCCCCGGGCGCCGAGCAGTACTTC
CASSPPGAEQYF
>TRBV10-3|TRBJ2-5|few|TRBD2
TGTGCCATCAGACGGACTAGCGTCGAAGAGACCCAGTACTTC
CAIRRTSVEETQYF
>TRBV7-9|TRBJ1-6|few|NA
TGTGCCAGCAGCACATTGACAGGCACCGCACCCCTCCACTTT
CASSTLTGTAPLHF
>TRBV5-1|TRBJ2-3|NA|TRBD1
TGCGCCAGCAGCTTATGGACAGGCCCCACAGATACGCAGTATTTT
CASSLWTGPTDTQYF
>TRBV4-2|TRBJ1-6|NA|NA
TGTGCCAGCAGCCAACCGGACAGCTCCTATAATTCACCCCTCCACTTT
CASSQPDSSYNSPLHF
>TRBV5-6|TRBJ1-4|NA|TRBD1
TGTGCCAGCAGCCCGGACAGGGGAAGCACTAATGAAAAACTGTTTTTT
CASSPDRGSTNEKLFF
>TRBV5-1|TRBJ2-6|NA|NA
TGCGCCAGCAGCTCCGGGACAACTAACTCTGGGGCCAACGTCCTGACTTTC
CASSSGTTNSGANVLTF
>TRBV3-1|TRBJ2-1|NA|NA
TGTGCCAGCAGCCAAGAGGTAACGGGGAGGCCCTACAATGAGCAGTTCTTC
CASSQEVTGRPYNEQFF
>TRBV12-3/TRBV12-4|TRBJ2-2|many|NA
TGTGCCAGCAGTTTGCGGACTCTGAACACCGGGGAGCTGTTTTTT
CASSLRTLNTGELFF
>TRBV7-6|TRBJ2-1|NA|TRBD2
TGTGCCAGCAGCTTTGAAACTAGCGGCTACAATGAGCAGTTCTTC
CASSFETSGYNEQFF
>TRBV12-3/TRBV12-4|TRBJ1-6|NA|NA
TGTGCCAGCGCGACGGGACCTACTAATTCACCCCTCCACTTT
CASATGPTNSPLHF
>TRBV20-1|TRBJ2-1|NA|NA
TGCAGTGCTCTCTCCTACAATGAGCAGTTCTTC
CSALSYNEQFF
>TRBV20-1|TRBJ1-6|few|TRBD1
TGCAGTGCTCCTTATATGGGACAGAGGAATTCACCCCTCCACTTT
CSAPYMGQRNSPLHF
>TRBV7-8|TRBJ1-6|NA|TRBD1
TGTGCCAGCAGCTTTACCGGACAGGGTAATTCACCCCTCCACTTT
CASSFTGQGNSPLHF
>TRBV15|TRBJ2-3|NA|TRBD1
TGTGCCACCAGCAAAAGACAGGGAAGAGATACGCAGTATTTT
CATSKRQGRDTQYF
>TRBV3-1|TRBJ2-1|NA|TRBD2
TGTGCCTGCAGTTTAATTTACCCCTCGACTAGCCCTTACAATGAGCAGTTCTTC
CACSLIYPSTSPYNEQFF
>TRBV5-1|TRBJ2-3|NA|NA
TGCGCCAGCAACTCGAACCTGTGGGGGTCTAGCACAGATACGCAGTATTTT
CASNSNLWGSSTDTQYF
>TRBV29-1|TRBJ2-5|many|TRBD1
TGCAGCGCTACGGGACAGGGGGCCGGAGAGACCCAGTACTTC
CSATGQGAGETQYF
>TRBV7-6|TRBJ1-4|NA|NA
TGTGCCAGCAGCGCCCCCGGTGCGCTCCTCAAACTGTTTTTT
CASSAPGALLKLFF
>TRBV6-1|TRBJ2-1|few|NA
TGTGCCAGCAGACCTCCTAAGTCCGATGAGCAGTTCTTC
CASRPPKSDEQFF